This T cell receptor beta chain was identified in a study of T cell changes during pregnancy in multiple sclerosis. Germline-derived CDR1 and CDR2 are SGHTS and YDEGEE. With 7 bases removed from V and 4 bases from J, the gap between germline ends came to 16 bases. The CDR3 runs to 14 residues. Method: immunoSEQ multiplex PCR; TCRdb's copy keeps in-frame clones and lacks some. Of tens of thousands of clones listed, 75% to 95% are singletons. This specimen consisted of peripheral blood, obtained after pregnancy. This clonotype originated in a female donor in good health, enrolled as a control in a pregnancy study. The genes are TRBV5-8 and TRBJ2-3; D possibly corresponds to TRBD2 (5 bases). In nucleotides, the CDR3 is TGTGCCAGCCCTCTAGCCGCCAGTCCAGATACGCAGTATTTT. Translated, it gives CASPLAASPDTQYF. Combining the CDR3 with reference TRBV5-8 and TRBJ2-3 gives the whole variable domain EAGVTQSPTHLIKTRGQQATLRCSPISGHTSVYWYQQALGLGLQFLLWYDEGEERNRGNFPPRFSGRQFPNYSSELNVNALELEDSALYLCASPLAASPDTQYFGPGTRLTVL.